This T cell receptor (beta chain) was observed in a study of T cell responses to AZD1222 COVID-19 vaccine. The data were produced by immunoSEQ multiplex PCR, yet TCRdb's version contains in-frame clones alone and is incomplete. Of about 100,000 clones detected, more than 75% appear once; the ten largest clones hold about 3%. Study-wide results and limits: It should be noted that donors were predominantly white British and more often female, and clonal diversity was possibly underestimated.

The CDR3 length is 14 residues. CDR1 and CDR2 from the germline V gene are LNHDA and SQIVND (reference sequence). Trimming at V came to 7 bases and at J to 6 bases, leaving 10 bases not matched to a gene. Notes on this clone: Its antigen remains unidentified.

This sequence joins TRBV19 and TRBJ1-2; 8 bases align to TRBD1. Sequencing used peripheral blood, obtained on day 0 of AZD1222 vaccination. The source is an adult in good health. This CDR3 is CASTSGDRRHGYTF. In DNA form, the CDR3 reads TGTGCCAGTACCTCCGGGGACAGGCGCCATGGCTACACCTTC.